The 7 T cell receptor beta chains given below trace back to one sample, sequenced in a study of neurological immune-mediated disorders. A single record per CDR3 protein comes from TCRdb applying MiXCR to the 5' RACE reads. This table has tens of thousands of distinct CDR3 sequences, 10% appearing once. The source material was PBMCs. All receptors derive from a man between 35 and 55 years old in good health.

The sample holds a few counts of this clonotype. The chain combines TRBV6-5 with TRBJ2-1; D gene uncertain. V was trimmed by 0 bases and J by 7 bases, leaving 7 bases between them. The germline gives CDR1 MNHEY, CDR2 SVGAGI. The CDR3 extends over 13 amino acids. CDR3 in DNA: TGTGCCAGCAGTTACTCGACGGATAATGAGCAGTTCTTC. Protein product: CASSYSTDNEQFF.

This clonotype was seen just once. V usage is TRBV18 and J usage is TRBJ2-1; D uncertain. V lost 3 bases and J 5 bases, leaving 5 bases between the germline ends. This CDR3 spans 12 amino acids. The germline CDR1 and CDR2 sequences are KGHSH and LQKENI. DNA for the CDR3: TGTGCCAGCTCACCGACAAACAATGAGCAGTTCTTC. Protein sequence: CASSPTNNEQFF.

The rearrangement uses TRBV5-1 and TRBJ2-4, with 7 bases matching TRBD1. Germline V gene data show CDR1 as SGHRS and CDR2 as YFSETQ. V gave up 4 bases and J gave up 1 base; unmatched junction bases: 8. This CDR3 contains 16 residues. CDR3 sequence (DNA): TGCGCCAGCAGCAATACAGGGGAGTGGGCCAAAAACATTCAGTACTTC. This gives the protein CASSNTGEWAKNIQYF.

This clonotype was counted many times. The V and J genes are TRBV10-1 and TRBJ2-1; 7 nucleotides line up with TRBD1. The germline CDR1 and CDR2 sequences are WNHNN and SYGVQD (reference sequence). Losses at the gene ends were 4 bases for V and 10 bases for J; bases not matched to a gene: 4. This CDR3 spans 12 amino acids. The CDR3 protein is CASSAGTEEQFF. CDR3 sequence (DNA): TGCGCCAGCAGTGCAGGGACAGAGGAGCAGTTCTTC.

This clonotype appeared many times. The chain joins TRBV20-1 to TRBJ2-5; 8 bases are a match to TRBD2. The CDR3 contains 15 residues. CDR1 and CDR2 (germline): DFQATT, SNEGSKA (reference sequence). V trimming: 0 bases; J trimming: 0 bases; junction bases outside the gene matches: 3. The CDR3 region is CSARDRGGYQETQYF. The DNA of the CDR3 is TGCAGTGCTAGAGATCGGGGGGGTTACCAAGAGACCCAGTACTTC.

This clonotype was counted at least ten times. The chain has TRBV29-1 and TRBJ1-1; D unresolved. CDR3 size: 11 residues. Trimming took off 6 bases at V and 1 base at J, with 6 bases between the two ends. Germline lookup yields CDR1 SQVTM and CDR2 ANQGSEA. The CDR3 DNA is TGCAGCGTCGGTGAGAACACTGAAGCTTTCTTT. Translated, it gives CSVGENTEAFF.

Concerning this clonotype itself: The conserved phenylalanine or tryptophan normally closing the CDR3 is absent here, so this likely arose from a read error. The rearrangement uses TRBV6-5 and TRBJ2-3, with D possibly matching TRBD1 (5 bases). The CDR3 has 15 residues. V lost 7 bases and J lost 3, with 17 bases in between. CDR1 and CDR2 (germline): MNHEY, SVGAGI. The CDR3 sequence is CASNRATKGTDTQYS. The CDR3, as DNA: TGTGCCAGCAACCGGGCTACTAAGGGGACAGATACGCAGTATTCT.